This T cell receptor (beta chain) was retrieved from a study of blood T cell repertoires in COVID-19. Study summary: Some COVID-19 samples were acute and others convalescent; all came from the United States, Italy and Spain. Sources were T cells, B-cell-depleted T cells, or PBMCs; the material itself was cDNA or gDNA.

Source study methods: Reference gene primer amplification yielded estimated nucleated cell counts. Some clones are missing from TCRdb's copy, which holds only in-frame ones; the method was immunoSEQ multiplex PCR. That table furnishes V, J and clone size, whereas the DNA furnished D and trimming. Among more than 200,000 clones listed, 88% were seen once. The receptor was isolated from a man aged 70-80 years with acute or convalescent COVID-19. The sample taken for sequencing was peripheral blood.

For the CDR3, the DNA is TGCGCCAGCAGCTTGGACAGGGTCGAGACCCAGTACTTC. Translated, it gives CASSLDRVETQYF. The rearrangement joins TRBV4-1 to TRBJ2-5; 8 bases are a match to TRBD1. Germline-derived CDR1 and CDR2 are MGHRA and YSYEKL. Trimming cost V 5 bases and J 5 bases; bases outside gene matches: 4. This CDR3 is built from 13 residues.